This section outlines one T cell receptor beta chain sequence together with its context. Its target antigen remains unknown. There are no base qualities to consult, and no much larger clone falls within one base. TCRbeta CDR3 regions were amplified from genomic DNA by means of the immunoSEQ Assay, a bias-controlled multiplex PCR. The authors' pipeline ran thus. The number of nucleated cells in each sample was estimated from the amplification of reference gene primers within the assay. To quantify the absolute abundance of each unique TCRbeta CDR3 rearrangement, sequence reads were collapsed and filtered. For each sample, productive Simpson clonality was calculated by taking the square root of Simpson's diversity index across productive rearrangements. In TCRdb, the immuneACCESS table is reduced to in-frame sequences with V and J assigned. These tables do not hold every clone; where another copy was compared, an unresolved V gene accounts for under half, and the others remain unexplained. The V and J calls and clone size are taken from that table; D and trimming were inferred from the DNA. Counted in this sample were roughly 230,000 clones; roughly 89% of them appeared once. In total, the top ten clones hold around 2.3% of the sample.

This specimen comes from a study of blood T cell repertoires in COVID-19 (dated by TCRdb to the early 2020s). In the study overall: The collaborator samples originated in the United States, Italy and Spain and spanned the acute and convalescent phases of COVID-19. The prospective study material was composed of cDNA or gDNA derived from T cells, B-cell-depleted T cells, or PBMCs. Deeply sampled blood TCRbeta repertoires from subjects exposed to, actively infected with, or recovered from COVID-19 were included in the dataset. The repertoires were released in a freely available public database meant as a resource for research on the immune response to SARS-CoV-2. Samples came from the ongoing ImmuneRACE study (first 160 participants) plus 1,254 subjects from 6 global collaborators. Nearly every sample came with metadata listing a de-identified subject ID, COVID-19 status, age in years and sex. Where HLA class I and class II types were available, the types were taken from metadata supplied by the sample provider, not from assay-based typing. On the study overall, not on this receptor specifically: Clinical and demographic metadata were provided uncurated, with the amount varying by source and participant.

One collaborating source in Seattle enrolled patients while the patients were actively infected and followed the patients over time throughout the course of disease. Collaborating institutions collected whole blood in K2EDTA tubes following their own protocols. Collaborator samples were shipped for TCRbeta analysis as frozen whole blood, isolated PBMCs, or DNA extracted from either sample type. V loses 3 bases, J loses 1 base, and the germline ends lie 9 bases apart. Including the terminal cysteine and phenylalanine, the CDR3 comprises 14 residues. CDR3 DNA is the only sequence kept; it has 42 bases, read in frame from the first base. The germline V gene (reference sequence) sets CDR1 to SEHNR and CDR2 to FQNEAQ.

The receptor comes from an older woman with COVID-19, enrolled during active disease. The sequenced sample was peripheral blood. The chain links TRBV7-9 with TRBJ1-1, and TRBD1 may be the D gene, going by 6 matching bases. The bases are TGTGCCAGCAGCTTTGGGACATGGAACACTGAAGCTTTCTTT. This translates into CASSFGTWNTEAFF.